The entry below gives a single T cell receptor beta chain sequence along with its context. Its antigen remains undetermined. Per-base qualities were not stored, and no clone one base away is much larger. The source of the sample is a study of OX40 agonist ivuxolimab in advanced cancers. Regarding the research as a whole: Ivuxolimab was an agonistic, fully human IgG2 monoclonal antibody directed against OX40 (CD134), a costimulatory receptor. Patients were allowed to have had prior anti-PD-1, anti-PD-L1 or anti-CTLA-4 therapy, and 40% of the dose-escalation patients had been treated with checkpoint inhibitors. Of the 52 patients in dose escalation, about 20 had hepatocellular carcinoma, about 15 had melanoma, 9 had renal cell carcinoma and 9 had head and neck cancer. A male proportion of nearly 85% and a mean age of approximately 58 years, ranging from 23 to 79, were recorded for the dose-escalation cohort. Three dose-escalation patients achieved partial responses, one with hepatocellular carcinoma and two with cutaneous melanoma. Peripheral TCRbeta sequencing was intended to test whether TCR sequence diversity was altered and clonal T-cell expansion was caused by ivuxolimab. Intravenous ivuxolimab was administered to patients every 2 weeks at six dose levels: 0.01, 0.1, 0.3, 1.5, 3 and 10 mg/kg. The paper reports the monotherapy dose-escalation portion (N of about 54 patients) of the phase I ivuxolimab trial. Overall study outcomes, separate from this receptor: The antigen specificity of the peripheral T cells that underwent clonal expansion was not determined. Low levels of normalized T-cell clonal expansion were also seen in some nonresponding patients. After ivuxolimab, CD8+ T cells had more expanded clones than CD4+ T cells on average. At doses of 0.1 to 3.0 mg/kg, clonal expansion of both CD4+ and CD8+ blood T cells was observed from baseline to week 6. In the 0.1-3.0 mg/kg groups, partial responders had among the lowest normalized peripheral clonal expansion, particularly in CD8+ T cells.

Genomic DNA was extracted from sorted cells for sequencing of the TCRbeta CDR3 region. TCRbeta CDR3 regions were sequenced using the immunoSEQ Assay. TCRdb mirrors the immuneACCESS table, restricted to in-frame sequences. Some clones are absent from its copies; in checked studies, under half trace to an unresolved V gene, and the reason for the others is unknown. The sample yields 100,000 to 150,000 clones; about 93% were counted once. The ten largest clones add up to under 1.3% of the sample. The trial excluded patients who had a history of autoimmune disease or were on systemic immunosuppression. Peripheral blood for TCR sequencing was collected from all dose cohorts at baseline, on cycle 4 day 1, and on cycle 7 day 1. Samples came from an open-label, multicenter, first-in-human phase I dose-escalation trial of ivuxolimab. The trial enrolled adults with locally advanced or metastatic head and neck squamous cell, hepatocellular, melanoma or renal cell carcinoma. Before TCR sequencing, CD4+ T cells and CD8+ T cells were sorted from peripheral blood as separate populations.

As encoded in the germline V gene, CDR1 is MGHRA while CDR2 is YSYEKL. Its CDR3 holds 14 amino acids, cysteine through phenylalanine. Kept here is only the CDR3 DNA, which spans 42 bases and is read in frame from base 1. Trimming removed 8 bases from V and 1 base from J, leaving 14 bases between the germline ends. This receptor was identified in an adult with an advanced solid tumor such as melanoma, head and neck, liver or kidney cancer. The rearrangement combines TRBV4-1 with TRBJ1-1, and perhaps TRBD1 as D gene, on 6 matching bases. The specimen was CD4+ or CD8+ T cells sorted from blood, collected in a trial of the OX40 agonist ivuxolimab. CDR3 reads: CASSYRARNTEAFF. The sequenced DNA: TGCGCCAGCTCCTACAGGGCCCGGAACACTGAAGCTTTCTTT.